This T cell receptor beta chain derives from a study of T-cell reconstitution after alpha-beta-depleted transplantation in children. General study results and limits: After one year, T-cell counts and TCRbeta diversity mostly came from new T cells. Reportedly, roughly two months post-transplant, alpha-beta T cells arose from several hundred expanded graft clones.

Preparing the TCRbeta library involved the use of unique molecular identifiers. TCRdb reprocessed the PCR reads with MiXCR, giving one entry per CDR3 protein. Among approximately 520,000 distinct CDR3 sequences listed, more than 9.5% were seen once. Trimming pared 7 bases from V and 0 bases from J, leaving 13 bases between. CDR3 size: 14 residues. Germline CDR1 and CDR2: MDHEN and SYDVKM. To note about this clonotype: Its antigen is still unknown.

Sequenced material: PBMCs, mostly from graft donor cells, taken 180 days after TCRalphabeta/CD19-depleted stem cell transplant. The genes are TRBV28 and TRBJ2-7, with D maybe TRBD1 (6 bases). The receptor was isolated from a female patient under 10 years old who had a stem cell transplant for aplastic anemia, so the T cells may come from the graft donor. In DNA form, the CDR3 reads TGTGCCAGCACCAGGGGCCCCAGCTCCTACGAGCAGTACTTC. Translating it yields CASTRGPSSYEQYF. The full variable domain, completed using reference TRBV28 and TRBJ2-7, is DVKVTQSSRYLVKRTGEKVFLECVQDMDHENMFWYRQDPGLGLRLIYFSYDVKMKEKGDIPEGYSVSREKKERFSLILESASTNQTSMYLCASTRGPSSYEQYFGPGTRLTVT.